The clone carrying this TCR beta chain was recorded a few times. Primers used in a second PCR of about 6 to 11 cycles were a sample-barcoded 5' primer and a J-beta primer mix. TCRdb processed the 5' RACE reads anew with MiXCR; each CDR3 protein has one entry. The table has about 640,000 distinct CDR3 sequences, roughly 58% seen once. Germline V lookup: CDR1 LGHNA, CDR2 YNFKEQ. The junction had 8 bases not matched to a gene; V was cut back by 0 bases and J by 0 bases. CDR3 length: 18 residues. The data belong to a study of blood T cells in healthy people across ages. Sequenced sample: blood. The sequence derives from a man aged 60-69 years in good health. The genes are TRBV4-2 and TRBJ2-5; 9 bases are shared with TRBD2. CDR3 coding DNA: TGTGCCAGCAGCCAAGAAAGTGTCGGCGGGGGGGACCAAGAGACCCAGTACTTC. Its protein is CASSQESVGGGDQETQYF.